A selection of T cell receptor beta chains follows, all from one sample in a study of breast tumors, draining lymph nodes, adjacent tissues. TCRdb independently ran MiXCR on the multiplex PCR reads; one entry per CDR3 protein. Of roughly 120,000 distinct CDR3 sequences detected, approximately 20% appear once; the ten largest clones hold roughly 3.6%. The sequenced sample consisted of axillary lymph node tissue. Source of these receptors: a female donor with breast cancer. Some clones in this sample may be carry-over from other donors' samples. Each CDR3 is given with its conserved first and last residue. D genes are given only for firm matches. Where a row states a size, it is once, few, many or the class of an expanded clone; other rows omit it.

j_gene,abundance,v_gene,d_gene,CDR3nt,CDR3aa
TRBJ1-2,many,TRBV14,TRBD1,TGTGCCAGCAGCCCGGACAGGGCCTCCCGCTACACCTTC,CASSPDRASRYTF
TRBJ2-3,once,TRBV20-1,.,TGCAGTGCCAGAAGGGCGGGGGCGAGATTAACAGATGCGCAGTATTTT,CSARRAGARLTDAQYF
TRBJ1-2,many,TRBV29-1,.,TGCAGCGTTGACGCAACAGAGAGGGGCTACACCTTC,CSVDATERGYTF
TRBJ1-2,many,TRBV3-1,.,TGTGCCAGCAGCCAAGTACCCGGTGGATTTTCTGGAGGGGATACACATGGCTACACCTTC,CASSQVPGGFSGGDTHGYTF
TRBJ1-3,many,TRBV5-1,TRBD1,TGCGCCAGCAGCTATGGGACAGCGAGCTCTGGAAACACCATATATTTT,CASSYGTASSGNTIYF
TRBJ2-2,many,TRBV7-9,.,TGTGCCAGCAGCGCGTTGACACCTTCGAACACCGGGGAGCTGTTTTTT,CASSALTPSNTGELFF
TRBJ2-1,many,TRBV5-1,TRBD2,TGCGCCAGCAGTTCGGGACTAGTATACAATGAGCAGTTCTTC,CASSSGLVYNEQFF
TRBJ2-1,.,TRBV27,TRBD1,TGTGCCAGCACCGCGAGCCGGGACAGCTACAATGAGCAGTTCTTC,CASTASRDSYNEQFF
TRBJ2-2,few,TRBV7-2,TRBD2,TGTGCCAGCAGCTTCCGGGGGGGGAACACCGGGGAGCTGTTTTTT,CASSFRGGNTGELFF
TRBJ2-7,few,TRBV28,TRBD1,TGTGCCACAGGACAGGGGCTCTACGAGCAGTACTTC,CATGQGLYEQYF
TRBJ2-5,many,TRBV11-3,.,TGTGCCAGCAGCTCAGGACAGCCCGGTAGGGAGACCCAGTACTTC,CASSSGQPGRETQYF
TRBJ2-6,.,TRBV27,TRBD2,TGTGCCAGCACCCAGAAGGTAGCGGGAGGCGGGGCCAACGTCCTGACTTTC,CASTQKVAGGGANVLTF
TRBJ2-6,.,TRBV11-3,TRBD1,TGTGCCAGCAGCCTCGACAGGGGCCACGTCCTGACTTTC,CASSLDRGHVLTF
TRBJ2-7,many,TRBV11-2,TRBD2,TGTGCCAGCAGCCCCCCGGGACTAGCGGGAGGGCCATCGTCCTACGAGCAGTACTTC,CASSPPGLAGGPSSYEQYF
TRBJ2-5,.,TRBV20-1,.,TGCAGTGCGCAGTCGTGGGATGGAACCCAAGAGACCCAGTACTTC,CSAQSWDGTQETQYF
TRBJ1-4,many,TRBV7-6,.,TGTGCCAGCAGCTTAGAAGGGGCAACTAATGAAAAACTGTTTTTT,CASSLEGATNEKLFF
TRBJ2-7,many,TRBV12-3/TRBV12-4,.,TGTGCCAGCAGGGCGGCCAGAGGGGTCCTCGAGCAGTACTTC,CASRAARGVLEQYF
TRBJ2-7,many,TRBV9,.,TGTGCCAGCAGCGTAGGGACCTCAAGCTCCTACGAGCAGTACTTC,CASSVGTSSSYEQYF
TRBJ1-2,.,TRBV6-2/TRBV6-3,.,TGTGCCAGCAACCGGGGGCGCTATGGCTACACCTTC,CASNRGRYGYTF
TRBJ1-2,many,TRBV7-9,TRBD1,TGTGCCAGCAGCCCTCAGGGGGGGCAGGCTGGCTACACCTTC,CASSPQGGQAGYTF
TRBJ1-6,.,TRBV28,.,TGTGCCAGCAAGACTCTTCAAAAGGGTGGGGGAAGCTCCTATAATTCACCCCTCCACTTT,CASKTLQKGGGSSYNSPLHF
TRBJ1-2,many,TRBV5-1,.,TGCGCCAGCAGCTTAGATTACAGGGATTATGGCTACACCTTC,CASSLDYRDYGYTF
TRBJ1-1,.,TRBV11-2,TRBD1,TGTGCCAGCAGCTTAGTACGACAGGGGGCCCTGAACACTGAAGCTTTCTTT,CASSLVRQGALNTEAFF
TRBJ1-6,many,TRBV27,.,TGTGCCAGCAGCCGCCCGGGGGGTGCTTCACCCCTCCACTTT,CASSRPGGASPLHF
TRBJ2-7,.,TRBV28,TRBD1,TGTGCCAGCAGCGGGACAGGGGCACCCTACGAGCAGTACTTC,CASSGTGAPYEQYF
TRBJ2-7,many,TRBV7-9,TRBD2,TGTGCCAGCAGACTGACTAGCACCTACGAGCAGTACTTC,CASRLTSTYEQYF
TRBJ2-1,many,TRBV20-1,TRBD2,TGCAGTGCCACCGCACCTTTCCAACTAGCGGGGACCTACAATGAGCAGTTCTTC,CSATAPFQLAGTYNEQFF
TRBJ2-7,many,TRBV6-5,.,TGTGCCAGCAGTTCCCCCGGGGGCGACGAGCAGTACTTC,CASSSPGGDEQYF
TRBJ2-5,many,TRBV7-6,.,TGTGCCAGCAGCTTAGCTCTAGGACAAGAGACCCAGTACTTC,CASSLALGQETQYF
TRBJ2-7,many,TRBV2,TRBD1,TGTGCCAGCTTTCGGGACAGGGTTGAGCAGTACTTC,CASFRDRVEQYF
TRBJ1-3,many,TRBV20-1,.,TGCAGTGGGGCAGCGATCTCTGGAAACACCATATATTTT,CSGAAISGNTIYF
TRBJ2-3,many,TRBV29-1,TRBD1,TGCAGCATATGGGACAGGGTTGGAGGCACAGATACGCAGTATTTT,CSIWDRVGGTDTQYF
TRBJ2-1,many,TRBV7-2,.,TGTGCCAGCAGCTTAGATCGGGGGCAGAATGAGCAGTTCTTC,CASSLDRGQNEQFF
TRBJ2-1,many,TRBV14,.,TGTGCCAGCAGCCGGAGGGCCCCCGGGGGATATCAGAGCAATGAGCAGTTCTTC,CASSRRAPGGYQSNEQFF
TRBJ1-3,few,TRBV3-1,.,TGTGCCAGCAGCCATCGGGGTAGGGCGGGAAACACCATATATTTT,CASSHRGRAGNTIYF
TRBJ1-1,.,TRBV6-1,.,TGTGCCAGCATTGGAGCTTTCTTT,CASIGAFF
TRBJ1-1,.,TRBV20-1,.,TGCAGTGCTCCTGACTCGGGCACTGAAGCTTTCTTT,CSAPDSGTEAFF
TRBJ1-5,few,TRBV27,TRBD1,TGTGCCAGCAGTTTGTGTCGGCGCCAGGGGGCGAATCAGCCCCAGCATTTT,CASSLCRRQGANQPQHF
TRBJ2-7,.,TRBV20-1,.,TGCAGTGCTCCCCCCGGGGGACCCGGATCCGAGCAGTACTTC,CSAPPGGPGSEQYF
TRBJ1-6,many,TRBV18,.,TGTGCCAGCTCACCCAGACAGAGTTCACCCCTCCACTTT,CASSPRQSSPLHF
TRBJ2-7,many,TRBV20-1,.,TGCAGTGCTAGAGTCCCGGGAGCCCCGGGCGAGCAGTACTTC,CSARVPGAPGEQYF
TRBJ2-7,many,TRBV20-1,.,TGCAGTGCTAGAGATCTTTCGAGAGAGCCGGGAAACGAGCAGTACTTC,CSARDLSREPGNEQYF
TRBJ2-2,many,TRBV5-1,TRBD2,TGCGCCAGCACGGGACTAGCAGATACCGGGGAGCTGTTTTTT,CASTGLADTGELFF
TRBJ2-5,many,TRBV7-9,TRBD1,TGTGCCAGCAGCCACCAGCAGGGGGCCGGGAAGACCCAGTACTTC,CASSHQQGAGKTQYF
TRBJ2-5,many,TRBV7-2,.,TGTGCCAGCAGCTTCGTAGAGACCCAGTACTTC,CASSFVETQYF
TRBJ2-1,.,TRBV18,TRBD2,TGTGCCAGCTCACTCCAAAAAATACTAGCGGCCTTCTACAATGAGCAGTTCTTC,CASSLQKILAAFYNEQFF
TRBJ2-1,many,TRBV7-2,.,TGTGCCAGCAGCTTAGTGATCCAGGGTGAGCAGTTCTTC,CASSLVIQGEQFF
TRBJ2-3,many,TRBV20-1,TRBD2,TGCAGTGCCATATCCGGACTAGCGAGGACAGATACGCAGTATTTT,CSAISGLARTDTQYF
TRBJ2-5,many,TRBV6-1,TRBD1,TGTGCCAGCAGGCGGACAGGGAGTGAGACCCAGTACTTC,CASRRTGSETQYF
TRBJ2-7,.,TRBV5-1,.,TGCGCCAACAGCTCAAGTACGGGGACCTACGAGCAGTACTTC,CANSSSTGTYEQYF
TRBJ2-1,many,TRBV9,TRBD2,TGTGCCAGCAGCGTAGTAGCGGGAGTGGGGCTCAATGAGCAGTTCTTC,CASSVVAGVGLNEQFF
TRBJ2-2,many,TRBV10-1,.,TGCGCCAGCAACGCGGGGGCCTGGACCGGGGAGCTGTTTTTT,CASNAGAWTGELFF